Below are 23 T cell receptor beta chains sequenced from a single sample in a study of cytomegalovirus exposure and HLA in healthy donors. In the PCR, 60 Vbeta and 13 Jbeta primers were used. Profiled with immunoSEQ multiplex PCR; TCRdb holds only in-frame clones, not every one. Of about 98,000 clones in the sample, less than 70% were seen once. Material for sequencing was PBMCs. Receptors were obtained from a female donor in good health and CMV-seronegative.

The chain is built from TRBV4-1 and TRBJ1-5; possible D gene TRBD1, 6 bases. The CDR3 spans 17 residues. The V end was cut by 4 bases, the J end by 0 bases, with 16 bases between. The germline CDR1 and CDR2 sequences are MGHRA and YSYEKL. The CDR3 is CASSPSRTAYSNQPQHF. The CDR3 DNA reads TGCGCCAGCAGCCCATCCCGGACAGCTTATAGCAATCAGCCCCAGCATTTT.

The rearrangement uses TRBV7-9 and TRBJ2-2; D might be TRBD1 (6 bases). The CDR3 has 17 residues. V shed 2 bases and J shed 6 bases, with 19 bases lying between them. Germline-derived CDR1 and CDR2 are SEHNR and FQNEAQ (reference sequence). CDR3 DNA sequence: TGTGCCAGCAGCTTAATCCCCGCGGCAGGGGAGTCCGGGGAGCTGTTTTTT. Its translation is CASSLIPAAGESGELFF.

This clone was recorded many times. The chain couples TRBV28 to TRBJ1-4, with 9 bases lining up with TRBD1. The CDR3 has 14 residues. Germline lookup yields CDR1 MDHEN and CDR2 SYDVKM. Germline trimming cut 6 bases from V and 8 bases from J; bases unmatched to any gene: 7. CDR3 in DNA: TGTGCCAGCAGAAAGGGACAGGGATGGGAAAAACTGTTTTTT. Translating gives CASRKGQGWEKLFF.

This clone was detected only a few times. The chain carries TRBV18 and TRBJ1-5, with D tentatively TRBD1 (6 bases). Germline values: CDR1 KGHSH, CDR2 LQKENI. Trimming removed 3 bases from V and 0 bases from J, with 12 bases in between. The CDR3 sequence is 16 residues long. The CDR3 bases are TGTGCCAGCTCACCGCTCCCAGGGGATAGCAATCAGCCCCAGCATTTT. It encodes CASSPLPGDSNQPQHF. Variable domain in full (rest from reference TRBV18 and TRBJ1-5): NAGVMQNPRHLVRRRGQEARLRCSPMKGHSHVYWYRQLPEEGLKFMVYLQKENIIDESGMPKERFSAEFPKEGPSILRIQQVVRGDSAAYFCASSPLPGDSNQPQHFGDGTRLSIL.

This rearrangement joins TRBV9 to TRBJ2-5; TRBD2 matches at 10 bases. The germline CDR1 and CDR2 sequences are SGDLS and YYNGEE. Losses at the gene ends were 0 bases for V and 4 bases for J; bases not matched to a gene: 3. CDR3 length: 15 amino acids. Here the CDR3 reads CASSVASGGRETQYF. CDR3 bases: TGTGCCAGCAGCGTAGCTAGCGGGGGACGAGAGACCCAGTACTTC.

With respect to this clone: The junction differs from germline at one of its ends, possibly a read error. Different DNA sequences within this sample yield the same CDR3. V gene TRBV10-2 combines with J gene TRBJ1-6, with D possibly TRBD1 on 5 matching bases. Per germline, CDR1 WSHSY and CDR2 SAAADI. The CDR3 runs 15 residues. The CDR3 here is CASKRQPPYNSPLHF. CDR3 sequence (DNA): TGCGCCAGCAAGCGACAGCCCCCCTATAATTCCCCCCTCCACTTT.

This sequence joins TRBV30 and TRBJ2-1; 15 bases are shared with TRBD2. After removal of 3 bases from V and 2 bases from J, the junction contained 5 bases not matched to a gene. CDR3 length: 17 residues. CDR1 and CDR2 from the germline V gene are GTSNPN and SVGIG (reference sequence). The CDR3 DNA reads as TGTGCCTGGAGCAAATGGACTAGCGGGAGGGCCTACAATGAGCAGTTCTTC. Protein: CAWSKWTSGRAYNEQFF. Full variable domain (rest looked up from reference TRBV30 and TRBJ2-1): SQTIHQWPATLVQPVGSPLSLECTVEGTSNPNLYWYRQAAGRGLQLLFYSVGIGQISSEVPQNLSASRPQDRQFILSSKKLLLSDSGFYLCAWSKWTSGRAYNEQFFGPGTRLTVL.

The V call is TRBV29-1, the J call TRBJ2-1, with D possibly TRBD2 on 6 matching bases. The length of the CDR3 is 16 residues. Trimming took 6 bases from V and 0 from J, leaving 18 bases between them. In germline, CDR1 is SQVTM, CDR2 ANQGSEA. The CDR3 coding sequence is TGCAGCGTCCGGGGGAGTGCGGAAAGCTCCTACAATGAGCAGTTCTTC. Translated, it gives CSVRGSAESSYNEQFF.

The gene calls are TRBV7-2 and TRBJ1-1; D perhaps matches TRBD1 (6 bases). V dropped 5 bases and J dropped 3 bases, with 10 bases sitting between them. CDR1 and CDR2 (germline): SGHTA, FQGNSA. The CDR3 length is 13 residues. The CDR3, as DNA: TGTGCCAGCAGCACACAGGGAGACACTGAAGCTTTCTTT. This encodes CASSTQGDTEAFF.

This clone was counted only a few times. This chain connects TRBV10-1 to TRBJ2-3; 8 bases are shared with TRBD2. With 4 bases clipped from V and 0 bases from J, the junction kept 3 bases outside the gene matches. Per the germline V gene, CDR1 is WNHNN and CDR2 is SYGVQD (reference sequence). CDR3 length: 15 amino acids. CDR3 loop: CASSGSGRSTDTQYF. DNA of the CDR3: TGCGCCAGCAGTGGAAGCGGGAGAAGCACAGATACGCAGTATTTT.

The chain is built from TRBV12-5 and TRBJ2-2, with TRBD2 identical over 9 bases. This CDR3 contains 15 residues. CDR1 and CDR2 from the germline V gene are LGHNT and FRNRAP. Trimming cost V 3 bases and J 5 bases; bases outside gene matches: 4. The CDR3 region is CASGFASGETGELFF. Here the CDR3 DNA reads TGTGCTAGTGGTTTCGCTAGCGGGGAGACCGGGGAGCTGTTTTTT.

This chain joins TRBV15 and TRBJ2-3; 9 bases fit TRBD1. CDR1 LNHNV and CDR2 YYDKDF come from the germline V gene (reference sequence). J lost 4 bases, V lost 3 bases, and 5 bases had no gene match. The CDR3 contains 15 residues. The CDR3 reads CATSSRDRVADTQYF. The CDR3, as DNA: TGTGCCACCAGCAGTCGGGACAGGGTAGCAGATACGCAGTATTTT. The full variable domain, its missing parts supplied by reference TRBV15 and TRBJ2-3, is DAMVIQNPRYQVTQFGKPVTLSCSQTLNHNVMYWYQQKSSQAPKLLFHYYDKDFNNEADTPDNFQSRRPNTSFCFLDIRSPGLGDTAMYLCATSSRDRVADTQYFGPGTRLTVL.

The chain combines TRBV10-3 with TRBJ1-6; D uncertain. Germline CDR1 ENHRY, CDR2 SYGVKD. This CDR3 has 15 residues. The V end was cut by 10 bases, the J end by 5 bases, with 18 bases between. DNA of the CDR3: TGTGCCACCAATAAACAGCCTGGAAATAATTCACCCCTCCACTTT. Encoded protein: CATNKQPGNNSPLHF.

The V gene is TRBV6-1, the J gene TRBJ1-2, with D perhaps TRBD1 (6 bases). The CDR3 has 15 residues. In germline, CDR1 is MNHNS, CDR2 SASEGT. V shed 6 bases and J shed 6 bases, with 20 bases lying between them. The CDR3 sequence is CASRPLAGAVDGYTF. The CDR3 region has the DNA TGTGCCAGCAGGCCCTTGGCGGGGGCAGTCGATGGCTACACCTTC.

This sequence joins TRBV21-1 and TRBJ1-5; the table assigns TRBD1, which was not confirmed against the DNA. TRBV21-1 is termed a pseudogene. The CDR3 sequence is 17 residues long. CDR3 sequence: CASSKMAGDRGEQPQHF. The CDR3 coding sequence is TGTGCCAGCAGCAAAATGGCTGGAGACAGGGGAGAACAGCCCCAGCATTTT.

The CDR3: CASSYSGQGIDTQYF. The CDR3 DNA reads as TGTGCCAGCAGTTACTCGGGACAGGGGATAGATACGCAGTATTTT. The gene calls are TRBV6-5 and TRBJ2-3; 10 bases line up with TRBD1. CDR1 is MNHEY, CDR2 SVGAGI, per germline. V shed 0 bases, J shed 5 bases, and the junction held 2 bases outside the gene matches. The CDR3 spans 15 residues.

This chain joins TRBV15 and TRBJ1-4, with 10 bases that match TRBD1. The germline gives CDR1 LNHNV, CDR2 YYDKDF (reference sequence). J lost 17 bases, V lost 0 bases, and 9 bases had no gene match. The CDR3 is 14 residues long. The CDR3 bases are TGTGCCACCAGCAGAGATCTGGGGACAGGGGTTGCCTTTTTT. It specifies CATSRDLGTGVAFF.

This clone was seen a single time. This sample also contains other DNA sequences that code for the same CDR3. The rearrangement uses TRBV29-1 and TRBJ2-7; TRBD1 aligns across 9 bases. The trim removed 6 bases at V and 4 bases at J, leaving 4 bases unmatched. The germline V gene encodes CDR1 SQVTM and CDR2 ANQGSEA. The CDR3 extends over 12 amino acids. The DNA of the CDR3 is TGCAGCGTGGGGACAGGGACGTACGAGCAGTACTTC. As protein: CSVGTGTYEQYF.

This sequence joins TRBV14 and TRBJ2-7; D may be TRBD1 (5 bases). The CDR3 is 11 amino acids. Germline V gene data show CDR1 as SGHDN and CDR2 as FVKESK. Trimming left V 8 bases short and J 6 bases short, with 11 bases between. The CDR3 loop reads CASGAYGEQYF. Written as DNA, the CDR3 is TGTGCCAGCGGGGCCTACGGCGAGCAGTACTTC.

The rearrangement links TRBV29-1 to TRBJ1-2; TRBD1 matches at 8 bases. The germline CDR1 and CDR2 sequences are SQVTM and ANQGSEA. V shed 4 bases and J 8 bases; nucleotides not matched to a gene: 9. The CDR3 is 13 amino acids. CDR3 sequence (DNA): TGCAGCGTTGGCGGACAGGGAATAAAGGGCTACACCTTC. Translation: CSVGGQGIKGYTF.

V usage is TRBV18 and J usage is TRBJ1-4; possible D gene TRBD1, 5 bases. The ends were cut back, 5 bases at V and 4 bases at J, with 11 bases in the middle. The CDR3 contains 14 residues. Germline CDR1 KGHSH, CDR2 LQKENI. The CDR3 reads CASSFRRGNEKLFF. CDR3 nucleotide sequence: TGTGCCAGCTCATTTCGGAGGGGTAATGAAAAACTGTTTTTT.

This clone was seen only a few times. The J gene is TRBJ2-7, the V gene TRBV11-1; TRBD2 is a possible D gene (6 bases). CDR1 is SGHAT, CDR2 FQDESV, per germline (reference sequence). The CDR3 totals 13 residues. V dropped 1 base and J dropped 3 bases, with 7 bases sitting between them. This CDR3 reads CASSLVGGYEQYF. The DNA for the CDR3 is TGTGCCAGCAGCTTAGTCGGGGGCTACGAGCAGTACTTC.

Written as DNA, the CDR3 is TGTGCCAGCAGCTTAGAACTAGCGGGAGCGGAGACCCAGTACTTC. Its translation: CASSLELAGAETQYF. This chain uses TRBV7-9 with TRBJ2-5, with 11 bases fitting TRBD2. CDR1 and CDR2 (germline): SEHNR, FQNEAQ (reference sequence). With V trimmed by 1 base and J by 5 bases, 3 bases remained unmatched. The CDR3 sequence is 15 residues long. The full variable domain, its missing parts supplied by reference TRBV7-9 and TRBJ2-5, is DTGVSQNPRHKITKRGQNVTFRCDPISEHNRLYWYRQTLGQGPEFLTYFQNEAQLEKSRLLSDRFSAERPKGSFSTLEIQRTEQGDSAMYLCASSLELAGAETQYFGPGTRLLVL.